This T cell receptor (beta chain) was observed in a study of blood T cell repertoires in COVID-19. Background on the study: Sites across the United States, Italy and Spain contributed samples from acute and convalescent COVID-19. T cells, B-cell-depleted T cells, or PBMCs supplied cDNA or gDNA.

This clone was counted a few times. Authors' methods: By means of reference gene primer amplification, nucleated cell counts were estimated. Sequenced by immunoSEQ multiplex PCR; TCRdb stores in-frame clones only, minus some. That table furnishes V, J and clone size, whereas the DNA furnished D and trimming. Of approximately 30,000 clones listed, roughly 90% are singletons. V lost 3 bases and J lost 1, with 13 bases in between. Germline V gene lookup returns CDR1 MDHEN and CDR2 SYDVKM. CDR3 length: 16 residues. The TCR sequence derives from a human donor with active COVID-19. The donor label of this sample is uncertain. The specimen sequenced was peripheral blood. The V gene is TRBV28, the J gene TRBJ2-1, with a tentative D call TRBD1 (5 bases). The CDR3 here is CASSFEAGPSYNEQFF. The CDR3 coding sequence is TGTGCCAGCAGTTTCGAAGCAGGGCCGTCCTACAATGAGCAGTTCTTC.